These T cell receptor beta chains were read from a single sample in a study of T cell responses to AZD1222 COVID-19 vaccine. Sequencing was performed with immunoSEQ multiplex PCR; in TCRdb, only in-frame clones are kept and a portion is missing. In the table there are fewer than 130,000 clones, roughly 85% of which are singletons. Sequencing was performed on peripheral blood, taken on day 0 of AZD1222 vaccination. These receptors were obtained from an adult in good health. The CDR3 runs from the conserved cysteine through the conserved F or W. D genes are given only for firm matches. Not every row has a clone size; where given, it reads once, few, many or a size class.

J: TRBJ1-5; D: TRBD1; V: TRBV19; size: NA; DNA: TGTGCCAGTAGGGGGACAGATCAGCCCCAGCATTTT; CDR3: CASRGTDQPQHF
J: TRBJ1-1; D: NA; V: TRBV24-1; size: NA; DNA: TGTGCCACCAGTGATTCCCACAGTGAAGCTTTCTTT; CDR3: CATSDSHSEAFF
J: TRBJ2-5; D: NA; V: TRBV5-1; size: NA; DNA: TGCGCCAGCAGCTTGGTTGCGGGTGCTGAGACCCAGTACTTC; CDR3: CASSLVAGAETQYF
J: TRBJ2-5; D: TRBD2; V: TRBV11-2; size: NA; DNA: TGTGCCAGCAGCTTTACGGGGGGTCAGAGAGAGACCCAGTACTTC; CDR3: CASSFTGGQRETQYF
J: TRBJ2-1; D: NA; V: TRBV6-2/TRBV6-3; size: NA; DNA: TGTGCCAGCAGTTACACCACCCCCCCCGAGCAGTTCTTC; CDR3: CASSYTTPPEQFF
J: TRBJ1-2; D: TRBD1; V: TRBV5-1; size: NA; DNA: TGCGCCAGCAGACAGGGACAGGCCGATGGGGGCTACACCTTC; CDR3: CASRQGQADGGYTF
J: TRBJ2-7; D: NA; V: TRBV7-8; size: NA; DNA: TGTGCCAGCAGCTTAACGGGGGCGACGGGACTCTACGAGCAGTACTTC; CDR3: CASSLTGATGLYEQYF
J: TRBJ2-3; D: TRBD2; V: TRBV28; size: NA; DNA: TGTGCCAGCAAGGGACTAGCGGGAGTGGGCGGCACAGATACGCAGTATTTT; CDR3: CASKGLAGVGGTDTQYF
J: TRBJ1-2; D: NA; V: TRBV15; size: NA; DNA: TGTGCCACCAGCAGAGATGGCACCTCCCCTAACTATGGCTACACCTTC; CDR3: CATSRDGTSPNYGYTF
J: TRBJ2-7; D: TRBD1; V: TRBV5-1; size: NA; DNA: TGCGCCAGCAGCTTGGCGGACAGGGTGGGATACGAGCAGTACTTC; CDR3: CASSLADRVGYEQYF
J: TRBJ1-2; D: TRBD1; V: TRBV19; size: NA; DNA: TGTGCCAGTAGCTTGACAGGGACTGCTAACTATGGCTACACCTTC; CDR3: CASSLTGTANYGYTF
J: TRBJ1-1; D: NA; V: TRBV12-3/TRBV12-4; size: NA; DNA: TGTGCCAGCAGTCCGACAGACTGGCTTGAAGCTTTCTTT; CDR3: CASSPTDWLEAFF
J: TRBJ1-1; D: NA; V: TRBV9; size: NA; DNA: TGTGCCAGCAGCGTAGCTCCGGCGGAAACTGAAGCTTTCTTT; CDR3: CASSVAPAETEAFF
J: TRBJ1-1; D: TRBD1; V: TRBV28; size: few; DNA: TGTGCCACCCACGACCTTACAGGGGGGATGAACACTGAAGCTTTCTTT; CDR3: CATHDLTGGMNTEAFF
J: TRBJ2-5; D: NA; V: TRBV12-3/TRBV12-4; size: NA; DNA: TGTGCCAGCACCGGAAACTTCGGTGAGACCCAGTACTTC; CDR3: CASTGNFGETQYF
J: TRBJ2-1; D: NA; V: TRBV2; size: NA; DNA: TGTGCCAGCAGTGCTGGACACTTCAATGAGCAGTTCTTC; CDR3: CASSAGHFNEQFF
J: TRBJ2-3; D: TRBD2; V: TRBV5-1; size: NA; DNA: TGCGCCAGCAGCGAGACTAGCGGGAGGGCCGGGGCCCAGGATACGCAGTATTTT; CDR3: CASSETSGRAGAQDTQYF
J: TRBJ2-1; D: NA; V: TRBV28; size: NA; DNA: TGTGCCAGCACCAGTCCCTACAATGAGCAGTTCTTC; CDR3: CASTSPYNEQFF
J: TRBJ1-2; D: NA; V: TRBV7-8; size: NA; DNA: TGTGCCAGCAGCTTAGGATCCCAGGTTTCTAACTATGGCTACACCTTC; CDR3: CASSLGSQVSNYGYTF
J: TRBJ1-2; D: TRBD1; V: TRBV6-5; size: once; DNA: TGTGCCAGCAGTTACACCCCAGGGGGCGGGTATGGCTACACCTTC; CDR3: CASSYTPGGGYGYTF
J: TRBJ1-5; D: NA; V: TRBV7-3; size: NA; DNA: TGTGCCAGCAGCTTAGCGCGCAATCAGCCCCAGCATTTT; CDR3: CASSLARNQPQHF
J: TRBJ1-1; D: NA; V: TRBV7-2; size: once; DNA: TGTGCCAGCAGCTTATTAGGCTCTGAAGCTTTCTTT; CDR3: CASSLLGSEAFF
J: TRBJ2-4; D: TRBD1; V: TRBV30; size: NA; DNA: TGTGCCTGGGGAGGACAGGGGAAAAACATTCAGTACTTC; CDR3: CAWGGQGKNIQYF
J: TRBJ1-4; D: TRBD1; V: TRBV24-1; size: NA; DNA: TGTGCCACCAGTGAGGGAGGGACAGGGGATGAAAAACTGTTTTTT; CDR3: CATSEGGTGDEKLFF
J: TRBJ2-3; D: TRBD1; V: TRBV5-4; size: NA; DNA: TGTGCCAGCAGCTCGCGTGACAGGGCCACAGATACGCAGTATTTT; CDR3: CASSSRDRATDTQYF
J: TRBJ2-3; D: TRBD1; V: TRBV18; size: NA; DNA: TGTGCCAGCTCACCAACCCGGACAGGGGGTGGCACAGATACGCAGTATTTT; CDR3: CASSPTRTGGGTDTQYF
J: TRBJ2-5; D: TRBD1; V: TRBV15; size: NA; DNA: TGTGCCACCAGCCGGGGGACAGGGCAGACAGAGACCCAGTACTTC; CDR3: CATSRGTGQTETQYF
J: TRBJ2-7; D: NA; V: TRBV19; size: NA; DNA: TGTGCCAGTAGGGGGGACCCCACCTACGAGCAGTACTTC; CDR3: CASRGDPTYEQYF
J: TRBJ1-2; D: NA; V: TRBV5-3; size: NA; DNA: TGTGCCAGAAGCTTGGGCCGGGGTCTGTATGGCTACACCTTC; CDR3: CARSLGRGLYGYTF
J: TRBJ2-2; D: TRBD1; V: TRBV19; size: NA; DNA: TGTGCCAGTAGTACTCGCCGATCAGGGGGCCGGACCGGGGAGCTGTTTTTT; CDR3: CASSTRRSGGRTGELFF
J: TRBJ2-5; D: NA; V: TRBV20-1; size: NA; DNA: TGCAGTGCCTTCAGAGAGACCCAGTACTTC; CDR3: CSAFRETQYF
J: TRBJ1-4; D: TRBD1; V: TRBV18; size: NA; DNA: TGTGCCAGCTCACAGGGACAGGATGAAAAACTGTTTTTT; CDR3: CASSQGQDEKLFF
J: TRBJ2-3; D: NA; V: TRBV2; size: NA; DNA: TGTGCCAGCAGGGGTACAGGGCATGGCACAGATACGCAGTATTTT; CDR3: CASRGTGHGTDTQYF
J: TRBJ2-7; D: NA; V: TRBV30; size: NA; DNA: TGTGCCTGGACCCCCGGGGTGTTATCCTACGAGCAGTACTTC; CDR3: CAWTPGVLSYEQYF
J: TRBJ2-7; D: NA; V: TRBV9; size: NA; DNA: TGTGCCAGCAGCCTCCCCCGGGTGGCCCCAGAGCAGTACTTC; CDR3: CASSLPRVAPEQYF
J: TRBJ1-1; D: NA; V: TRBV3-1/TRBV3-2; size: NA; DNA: TGTGCCAGCACCTATCTCCGGGACGGAGACACTGAAGCTTTCTTT; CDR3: CASTYLRDGDTEAFF
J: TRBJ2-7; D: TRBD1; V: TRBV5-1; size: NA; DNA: TGCGCCAGCAGCTTGGATGGGACAGTCTACGAGCAGTACTTC; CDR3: CASSLDGTVYEQYF
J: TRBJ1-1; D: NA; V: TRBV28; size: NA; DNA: TGTGCCAGCAGTCCCCGAGGGGGAGTCACTGAAGCTTTCTTT; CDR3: CASSPRGGVTEAFF
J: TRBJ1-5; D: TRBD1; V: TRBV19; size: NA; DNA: TGTGCCAGTAGTAGCCCCGGGACAGGTGGGAATCAGCCCCAGCATTTT; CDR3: CASSSPGTGGNQPQHF
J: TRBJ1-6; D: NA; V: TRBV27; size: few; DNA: TGTGCCAGCAGGAACCGGCACCCCAACTGGCCCCTCCACTTT; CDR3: CASRNRHPNWPLHF
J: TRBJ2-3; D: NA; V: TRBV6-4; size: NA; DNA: TGTGCCAGCAGCTCACAGGCGGGGATTAGCACAGATACGCAGTATTTT; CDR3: CASSSQAGISTDTQYF
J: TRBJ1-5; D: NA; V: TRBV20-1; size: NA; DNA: TGCAGTGCTAGTGTAAGGAGTGGGGGGCCCCAGCATTTT; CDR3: CSASVRSGGPQHF
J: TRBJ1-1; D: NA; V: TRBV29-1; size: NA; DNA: TGCAGCGCCGAGGGAGAGTTTGAAGCTTTCTTT; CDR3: CSAEGEFEAFF
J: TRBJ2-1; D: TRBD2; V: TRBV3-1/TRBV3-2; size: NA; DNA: TGTGCCAGCAGCCAAGAGACGGGGGGGTACAATGAGCAGTTCTTC; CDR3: CASSQETGGYNEQFF
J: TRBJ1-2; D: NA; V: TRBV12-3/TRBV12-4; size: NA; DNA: TGTGCCAGCAGCTCAGAGGACATATACGGCTACACCTTC; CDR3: CASSSEDIYGYTF
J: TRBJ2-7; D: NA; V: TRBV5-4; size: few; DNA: TGTGCCAGCAGCTTTGGACAGGAGGGCGAGCAGTACTTC; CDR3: CASSFGQEGEQYF
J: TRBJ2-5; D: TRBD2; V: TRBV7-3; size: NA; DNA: TGTGCCAGCAGCCTAACTAGCGGAGTCGAAGAGACCCAGTACTTC; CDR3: CASSLTSGVEETQYF
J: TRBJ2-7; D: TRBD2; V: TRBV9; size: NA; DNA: TGTGCCAGCAGCGTATTTGCGGGGGGGTCCTACGAGCAGTACTTC; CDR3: CASSVFAGGSYEQYF
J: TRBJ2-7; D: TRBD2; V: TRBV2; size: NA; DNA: TGTGCCAGCAGGGCCGGACCGGGGGGAGAGCAGTACTTC; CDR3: CASRAGPGGEQYF
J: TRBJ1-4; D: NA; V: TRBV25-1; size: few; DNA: TGTGCCAGCAGTGGGACAGCCTCTAATGAAAAACTGTTTTTT; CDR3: CASSGTASNEKLFF
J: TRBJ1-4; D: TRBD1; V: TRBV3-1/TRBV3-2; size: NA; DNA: TGTGCCAGCAGCCAGAGGGGTCGAGGGGGCGAAGAAAAACTGTTTTTT; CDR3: CASSQRGRGGEEKLFF
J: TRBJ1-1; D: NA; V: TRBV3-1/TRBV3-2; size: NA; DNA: TGTGCCAGCAGCCAAGTTTGGACAGCCAACACTGAAGCTTTCTTT; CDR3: CASSQVWTANTEAFF
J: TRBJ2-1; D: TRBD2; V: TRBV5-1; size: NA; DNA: TGCGCCAGCAGCGTCGCTAGCGGGGGCTTCTCCTACAATGAGCAGTTCTTC; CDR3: CASSVASGGFSYNEQFF
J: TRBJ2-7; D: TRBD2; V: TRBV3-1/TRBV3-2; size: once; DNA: TGTGCCAGCAGCCTGACTAGCGAAACCTACGAGCAGTACTTC; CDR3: CASSLTSETYEQYF
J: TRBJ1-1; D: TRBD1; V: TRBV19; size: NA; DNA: TGTGCCAGTAGTATCGAGACAGGGGTGAACACTGAAGCTTTCTTT; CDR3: CASSIETGVNTEAFF
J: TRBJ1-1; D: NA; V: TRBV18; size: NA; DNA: TGTGCCAGCTCACCCCAATGGGAAAACACTGAAGCTTTCTTT; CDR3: CASSPQWENTEAFF
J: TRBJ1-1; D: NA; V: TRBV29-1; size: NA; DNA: TGCAGCTTTGGGGAAGGAGGGCGGGAAGCTTTCTTT; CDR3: CSFGEGGREAFF